The 2 T cell receptor beta chains below all came from one sample that was sequenced in a study of blood T cell repertoires in COVID-19. Assay: immunoSEQ multiplex PCR; the TCRdb copy retains only in-frame clones and omits some. The repertoire holds over 300,000 clones, with approximately 87% as singletons. Sequenced input: PBMCs or T cells enriched from blood (not recorded which). The receptors here all came from a woman aged 25 to 39 with acute COVID-19.

J is TRBJ2-1 and V is TRBV7-3, with D perhaps matching TRBD2 (6 bases). V was cut by 5 bases and J by 0 bases, with 11 bases left in between. The CDR3 is 15 residues long. The germline CDR1 and CDR2 sequences are SGHTA and FQGTGA. In nucleotides, the CDR3 is TGTGCCAGCAGCCCCGCGGGGCTCTCCTACAATGAGCAGTTCTTC. It specifies CASSPAGLSYNEQFF.

The chain combines TRBV19 with TRBJ2-1; weak D call: TRBD2 (5 bases). CDR1 is LNHDA, CDR2 SQIVND, per germline (reference sequence). The length of the CDR3 is 16 residues. Deletions cut 1 base from V and 5 bases from J, with 15 bases between. CDR3 protein: CASSIVASGVDNEQFF. The CDR3 DNA sequence: TGTGCCAGTAGTATAGTGGCCAGCGGAGTTGACAATGAGCAGTTCTTC.